This T cell receptor (beta chain) came from a study of T cell clones after liver transplantation. Overall study: TCRbeta sequencing after a pre-transplant mixed lymphocyte reaction identified graft-donor-reactive clones, later tracked in post-transplant blood. Standard immunosuppression, with no induction, continued until 12-24 months after transplant. Study-level results: Circulating graft-donor-reactive CD4 TCRbeta sequences fell significantly post-transplant in most of the 8 subjects.

Turning to this clone: Its matching antigen is unknown.

Germline V gene sequence: CDR1 LNHDA, CDR2 SQIVND (reference sequence). The CDR3 spans 14 residues. Trimming pared 10 bases from V and 7 bases from J, leaving 22 bases between. Method: immunoSEQ multiplex PCR; TCRdb's copy keeps in-frame clones and lacks some. The repertoire holds about 11,000 clones, with 71% as singletons. The V and J genes are TRBV19 and TRBJ1-2; no firm D call. Sequencing was performed on CD4+ T cells from blood, taken about 2.5 years after liver transplant. The receptor was derived from a human patient who received a liver transplant. Some T cells may trace back to the graft donor. The CDR3, as DNA: TGTGCCACAGAAGTGGGAGGAGCCCCTTCTGGCTACACCTTC. Translating it yields CATEVGGAPSGYTF.